The 15 T cell receptor beta chains given below trace back to one sample, sequenced in a study of blood T cell repertoires in COVID-19. Clones were read by immunoSEQ multiplex PCR, and TCRdb kept only the in-frame ones, dropping some. This sample yields about 100,000 clones, of which about 80% are seen a single time; 2.5% to 4% belongs to the top ten. The sample was peripheral blood. All receptors derive from a woman of 80 years or more with active or convalescent COVID-19.

A single count supports this clone. The chain carries TRBV5-6 and TRBJ2-1; 8 bases fit TRBD2. The CDR3 is 16 residues long. Losses at the gene ends were 3 bases for V and 6 bases for J; bases not matched to a gene: 11. Germline V gene sequence: CDR1 SGHDT, CDR2 YYEEEE. DNA of the CDR3: TGTGCCAGCAGCTCCCTAGGGGCGGGGGGCCTCAATGAGCAGTTCTTC. It encodes CASSSLGAGGLNEQFF.

This chain links TRBV5-1 with TRBJ2-5; 10 nucleotides line up with TRBD2. CDR1 SGHRS and CDR2 YFSETQ come from the germline V gene. This CDR3 has 16 amino acids. With V trimmed by 2 bases and J by 4 bases, 8 bases remained unmatched. The chain's CDR3 is CASSFEAGGPGETQYF. CDR3 in DNA: TGCGCCAGCAGCTTTGAAGCGGGAGGGCCTGGAGAGACCCAGTACTTC.

This clone was seen a few times. The chain has TRBV5-1 and TRBJ1-6, with TRBD1 matching 8 bases. Unmatched junction bases numbered 13, after V lost 1 base and J lost 10 bases. Germline-derived CDR1 and CDR2 are SGHRS and YFSETQ. This CDR3 contains 17 residues. The CDR3 region is CASSLNPLGDRSSPLHF. The CDR3, as DNA: TGCGCCAGCAGCTTGAATCCCTTGGGGGACAGGTCATCACCCCTCCACTTT.

The gene calls are TRBV28 and TRBJ1-3; D is possibly TRBD1 (6 bases). Trimming took 5 bases from V and 0 from J, leaving 17 bases between them. This CDR3 has 17 residues. CDR1 and CDR2 (germline): MDHEN, SYDVKM. The chain's CDR3 is CASSPQGKGDSGNTIYF. CDR3 sequence (DNA): TGTGCCAGCAGTCCCCAGGGGAAAGGCGACTCTGGAAACACCATATATTTT.

The chain joins TRBV18 to TRBJ2-5; 9 bases align to TRBD1. The ends lost 5 bases at V and 4 bases at J; junction bases unmatched: 8. There are 15 residues in the CDR3. CDR1 is KGHSH and CDR2 is LQKENI in the germline V gene. CDR3 amino acids: CASSGPTGGGETQYF. The CDR3 coding sequence is TGTGCCAGCTCAGGCCCGACAGGGGGAGGAGAGACCCAGTACTTC.

CDR3 amino acids: CASSRGPLIGGLAGGKEYEQYF. DNA of the CDR3: TGCGCCAGCAGCCGGGGACCGCTAATCGGGGGACTAGCGGGAGGGAAGGAGTACGAGCAGTACTTC. This chain uses TRBV4-1 with TRBJ2-7; 16 bases match TRBD2. Germline CDR1 reads MGHRA; CDR2 reads YSYEKL. Losses at the gene ends were 4 bases for V and 4 bases for J; bases not matched to a gene: 22. The CDR3 is made up of 22 amino acids.

This clone occurred once. The V gene is TRBV19, the J gene TRBJ2-7; TRBD1 matches 8 bases. In germline, CDR1 is LNHDA, CDR2 SQIVND (reference sequence). This CDR3 has 15 residues. V lost 0 bases, J lost 4 bases, and 5 bases stayed unmatched. CDR3 nucleotide sequence: TGTGCCAGTAGTATAGACGGACAGGGCTCGTACGAGCAGTACTTC. Translation gives CASSIDGQGSYEQYF.

CDR3 DNA sequence: TGTGCCAGCAGCGGCGACAGGTACGCCTACAATGAGCAGTTCTTC. As protein: CASSGDRYAYNEQFF. The V and J genes are TRBV9 and TRBJ2-1; D perhaps matches TRBD1 (6 bases). The V end was cut by 3 bases, the J end by 2 bases, with 12 bases between. The CDR3 spans 15 residues. Germline lookup yields CDR1 SGDLS and CDR2 YYNGEE.

The chain links TRBV5-1 to TRBJ1-1; 8 bases agree with TRBD1. V gave up 4 bases and J gave up 1 base; unmatched junction bases: 6. The CDR3 sequence is 15 residues long. The germline gives CDR1 SGHRS, CDR2 YFSETQ. Here the CDR3 DNA reads TGCGCCAGCAGCCAGAGACAGGGGAAGAACACTGAAGCTTTCTTT. Translating it yields CASSQRQGKNTEAFF. The variable domain in full, with the rest retrieved from reference TRBV5-1 and TRBJ1-1, is KAGVTQTPRYLIKTRGQQVTLSCSPISGHRSVSWYQQTPGQGLQFLFEYFSETQRNKGNFPGRFSGRQFSNSRSEMNVSTLELGDSALYLCASSQRQGKNTEAFFGQGTRLTVV.

The V and J genes are TRBV3-1 (or the pseudogene TRBV3-2) and TRBJ2-3; TRBD1 aligns across 10 bases. CDR1 LGHDT and CDR2 YNNKEL come from the germline V gene (reference sequence). V lost 4 bases to trimming and J lost 6 bases; unmatched junction nucleotides: 7. This CDR3 comprises 15 residues. The CDR3 coding sequence is TGTGCCAGCAGCCCCCGACAGGGGGCGGGTGATACGCAGTATTTT. This sequence encodes CASSPRQGAGDTQYF.

This clone appeared once. The chain recombines TRBV28 with TRBJ1-1, with 7 bases identical to TRBD1. The germline V gene has CDR1 MDHEN and CDR2 SYDVKM. This CDR3 comprises 14 residues. The V gene end was trimmed by 4 bases and the J gene end by 3 bases; junction bases not matched to a gene: 5. CDR3 nucleotides: TGTGCCAGCAGTTCGGGGACAGTTCACACTGAAGCTTTCTTT. Translating gives CASSSGTVHTEAFF.

The chain uses TRBV29-1 and TRBJ1-1; 8 bases align to TRBD1. Trimming removed 4 bases from V and 1 base from J; junction bases left unmatched: 5. The V gene's germline CDR1 is SQVTM and CDR2 ANQGSEA. There are 14 residues in the CDR3. The CDR3: CSVVLTGGNTEAFF. The CDR3 DNA follows: TGCAGCGTTGTCTTAACAGGGGGGAACACTGAAGCTTTCTTT.

The V and J genes are TRBV3-1 (or the pseudogene TRBV3-2) and TRBJ1-2; TRBD1 aligns across 7 bases. This CDR3 is built from 15 residues. The J segment lost 2 bases and the V segment lost 4 bases, leaving 7 bases of the junction unmatched. Per the germline V gene, CDR1 is LGHDT and CDR2 is YNNKEL (reference sequence). The CDR3, as DNA: TGTGCCAGCAGCCGCTATGGACAGGTGAACTATGGCTACACCTTC. Translated: CASSRYGQVNYGYTF.

V is TRBV7-9 and J is TRBJ1-2; tentatively, D is TRBD1 (6 bases). CDR1 and CDR2 (germline): SEHNR, FQNEAQ (reference sequence). The V end was cut by 1 base, the J end by 11 bases, with 29 bases between. The CDR3 length is 18 residues. CDR3 sequence: CASSLGTAFLGAGLRYTF. The CDR3 DNA sequence: TGTGCCAGCAGCTTAGGGACAGCGTTTTTAGGTGCAGGACTTAGATACACCTTC.

The J gene is TRBJ1-1, the V gene TRBV21-1. TRBV21-1 is a pseudogene segment. CDR3 length equals 15 residues. CDR3 sequence reads: CASSKGRGGDTEAFF. The CDR3 DNA sequence: TGTGCCAGCAGCAAAGGCAGGGGAGGGGACACTGAAGCTTTCTTT.